Below are 32 T cell receptor beta chains sequenced from a single sample in a study of OX40 agonist ivuxolimab in advanced cancers. Libraries were prepared by immunoSEQ multiplex PCR; TCRdb keeps only in-frame clonotypes and omits some of them. The data hold around 43,000 clones, with about 90% observed a single time. The sequences come from CD4+ or CD8+ T cells sorted from blood, collected in a trial of the OX40 agonist ivuxolimab. The source is an adult with an advanced solid tumor such as melanoma, head and neck, liver or kidney cancer.

V and J are TRBV4-2 and TRBJ1-6; D not certain. Germline V lookup: CDR1 LGHNA, CDR2 YNFKEQ. V lost 1 base to trimming and J lost 7 bases, with 8 bases between them. CDR3 length: 14 residues. The CDR3 nucleotides are TGTGCCAGCAGCCAAGGGTTGGGGAATTCACCCCTCCACTTT. This sequence encodes CASSQGLGNSPLHF.

The chain is built from TRBV2 and TRBJ2-7; no reliable D call. CDR3 length: 12 amino acids. With 1 base removed from V and 4 bases from J, the gap between germline ends came to 5 bases. Per the germline V gene, CDR1 is SNHLY and CDR2 is FYNNEI. In DNA, the CDR3 is TGTGCCAGCAGTGAAGTGGAGTACGAGCAGTACTTC. Translated: CASSEVEYEQYF.

J is TRBJ1-1 and V is TRBV20-1; D gene unclear. This CDR3 contains 10 residues. Germline V lookup: CDR1 DFQATT, CDR2 SNEGSKA (reference sequence). Trimming took off 5 bases at V and 11 bases at J, with 12 bases between the two ends. The CDR3 region has the DNA TGCAGTGCTGGGCGCGTTGACGCTTTCTTT. Encoded protein: CSAGRVDAFF.

The J gene is TRBJ1-5, the V gene TRBV5-1; a possible D gene is TRBD1 (5 bases). Per the germline V gene, CDR1 is SGHRS and CDR2 is YFSETQ. This CDR3 spans 16 amino acids. Trimming took off 1 base at V and 0 bases at J, with 11 bases between the two ends. The CDR3 here is CASSLYGGISNQPQHF. CDR3 sequence (DNA): TGCGCCAGCAGCTTGTACGGGGGGATTAGCAATCAGCCCCAGCATTTT.

V and J are TRBV7-8 and TRBJ2-7, with 7 bases fitting TRBD2. J was trimmed by 2 bases and V by 2 bases; bases with no gene match: 9. Germline V CDR1 and CDR2: SGHVS, FQNEAQ. This CDR3 comprises 16 residues. In nucleotides, the CDR3 is TGTGCCAGCAGCTTATTGGCCGGGGCGGGGGCCTACGAGCAGTACTTC. It codes for CASSLLAGAGAYEQYF. The entire variable domain, with the rest obtained from reference TRBV7-8 and TRBJ2-7, is as follows: GAGVSQSPRYKVAKRGQDVALRCDPISGHVSLFWYQQALGQGPEFLTYFQNEAQLDKSGLPSDRFFAERPEGSVSTLKIQRTQQEDSAVYLCASSLLAGAGAYEQYFGPGTRLTVT.

This rearrangement joins TRBV6-5 to TRBJ2-1, with a possible D match to TRBD1 (5 bases). The ends were cut back, 0 bases at V and 0 bases at J, with 9 bases in the middle. The germline CDR1 and CDR2 sequences are MNHEY and SVGAGI. CDR3 length: 16 amino acids. CDR3 amino acids: CASSYSSDSSYNEQFF. CDR3 nucleotides: TGTGCCAGCAGTTACTCTAGTGACAGCTCCTACAATGAGCAGTTCTTC.

The chain links TRBV7-6 to TRBJ1-1, with TRBD1 matching over 12 bases. This CDR3 comprises 16 residues. V was clipped by 4 bases and J by 5 bases; unmatched bases: 8. Germline CDR1 is SGHVS and CDR2 is FNYEAQ. DNA of the CDR3: TGTGCCAGCAGCTCGGGACAGGGGGCGAAGTGGACTGAAGCTTTCTTT. It yields the protein CASSSGQGAKWTEAFF. Looking up the rest from reference TRBV7-6 and TRBJ1-1 gives the full variable domain: GAGVSQSPRYKVTKRGQDVALRCDPISGHVSLYWYRQALGQGPEFLTYFNYEAQQDKSGLPNDRFSAERPEGSISTLTIQRTEQRDSAMYRCASSSGQGAKWTEAFFGQGTRLTVV.

The chain combines TRBV7-6 with TRBJ2-5; D might be TRBD2 (5 bases). The V gene's germline CDR1 is SGHVS and CDR2 FNYEAQ. The CDR3 contains 13 residues. V lost 5 bases, J lost 6 bases, and 13 bases lay in between. CDR3 DNA sequence: TGTGCCAGCAGCGCGACTAAGGGAAAGACCCAGTACTTC. This sequence encodes CASSATKGKTQYF.

The chain uses TRBV29-1 and TRBJ2-7, with D hard to call. V was pared by 1 base and J by 2 bases, with 6 bases between. There are 12 residues in the CDR3. Germline CDR1 and CDR2: SQVTM and ANQGSEA. The CDR3 coding sequence is TGCAGCGTTGAAGTCAGTGCCTACGAGCAGTACTTC. Amino acid sequence: CSVEVSAYEQYF.

The V and J genes are TRBV27 and TRBJ2-7; the match to TRBD2 covers 8 bases. Unmatched junction bases numbered 13, after V lost 7 bases and J lost 5 bases. The CDR3 spans 15 residues. CDR1 is MNHEY, CDR2 SMNVEV, per germline (reference sequence). The CDR3 DNA reads TGTGCCAGCACCAGTAGCGGGGTGCCCTTCCACGAGCAGTACTTC. It codes for CASTSSGVPFHEQYF.

V and J are TRBV4-1 and TRBJ2-5; 9 bases align to TRBD1. Germline loops: CDR1 MGHRA, CDR2 YSYEKL. The J segment lost 4 bases and the V segment lost 1 base, leaving 7 bases of the junction unmatched. The CDR3 is 16 residues long. The CDR3 nucleotides are TGCGCCAGCAGCCAAGCCGGGACAGGGTATCGAGAGACCCAGTACTTC. As protein: CASSQAGTGYRETQYF.

The table lists this clone with a count of one. The chain joins TRBV5-4 to TRBJ1-2; maybe TRBD1 (5 bases). Germline CDR1 and CDR2: SGHNT and YYREEE (reference sequence). Deletions cut 4 bases from V and 2 bases from J, with 15 bases between. The CDR3 is 15 residues long. CDR3: CASSPAVGANYGYTF. The CDR3, as DNA: TGTGCCAGCAGCCCCGCGGTCGGGGCCAACTATGGCTACACCTTC.

The CDR3 loop reads CASSIVGGRALDTQYF. CDR3 in DNA: TGTGCCAGTAGTATAGTTGGCGGGAGGGCCTTGGATACGCAGTATTTT. The V and J genes are TRBV19 and TRBJ2-3; 9 bases map to TRBD2. This CDR3 is 16 amino acids long. Losses at the gene ends were 1 base for V and 6 bases for J; bases not matched to a gene: 8. CDR1 is LNHDA, CDR2 SQIVND, per germline (reference sequence).

The V gene is TRBV28, the J gene TRBJ2-7; D uncertain. Germline V gives CDR1 MDHEN, CDR2 SYDVKM. The CDR3 is 11 amino acids. V lost 8 bases, J lost 4 bases, and 9 bases lay in between. CDR3 nucleotides: TGTGCCAGCCAAGTAGGGTACGAGCAGTACTTC. Amino acid sequence: CASQVGYEQYF.

V and J are TRBV6-1 and TRBJ2-7; D is possibly TRBD1 or TRBD2 (5 bases each). Germline-derived CDR1 and CDR2 are MNHNS and SASEGT. The CDR3 covers 14 residues. The V gene lost 1 base and the J gene lost 1 base, with 8 bases spanning the gap. CDR3 sequence: CASSEGGGSYEQYF. The CDR3 DNA reads TGTGCCAGCAGTGAAGGTGGGGGTTCCTACGAGCAGTACTTC.

The chain couples TRBV6-5 to TRBJ2-1; a weak D match, TRBD1 (6 bases). Deletions cut 2 bases from V and 8 bases from J, with 10 bases between. This CDR3 comprises 13 residues. Germline CDR1 MNHEY, CDR2 SVGAGI. The CDR3 DNA follows: TGTGCCAGCAGTTACAGCTGGGGGCATGAGCAGTTCTTC. Protein sequence: CASSYSWGHEQFF.

The gene calls are TRBV2 and TRBJ2-7; 7 bases fit TRBD1. CDR1 is SNHLY, CDR2 FYNNEI, per germline. The V and J ends lost 6 bases and 2 bases, in that order; junction bases with no gene match: 10. The CDR3 runs to 15 residues. In DNA, the CDR3 is TGTGCCAGCAGACCCCCCGGGACAGCTCCCTACGAGCAGTACTTC. The encoded protein is CASRPPGTAPYEQYF.

This sequence joins TRBV7-9 and TRBJ1-2; TRBD1 matches at 7 bases. This CDR3 contains 17 residues. V lost 4 bases, J lost 0 bases, and 11 bases stayed unmatched. Germline CDR1 and CDR2: SEHNR and FQNEAQ (reference sequence). The CDR3 sequence is CASSSRPTGEANYGYTF. The DNA for the CDR3 is TGTGCCAGCAGCTCCCGACCCACAGGGGAGGCTAACTATGGCTACACCTTC.

The chain has TRBV6-4 and TRBJ2-1; TRBD2 matches at 9 bases. The V and J ends lost 0 bases and 3 bases, in that order; junction bases with no gene match: 3. The CDR3 consists of 16 residues. In germline, CDR1 is MRHNA, CDR2 SNTAGT. This CDR3 is CASSDSASGDYNEQFF. The CDR3 DNA is TGTGCCAGCAGTGACTCAGCTAGCGGGGACTACAATGAGCAGTTCTTC.

The J gene is TRBJ2-7, the V gene TRBV9; D unclear. V lost 10 bases and J 3 bases, leaving 11 bases between the germline ends. The CDR3 covers 11 residues. Germline V gives CDR1 SGDLS, CDR2 YYNGEE. Here the CDR3 DNA reads TGTGCCTCCGGAAGTCGCTACGAGCAGTACTTC. This encodes CASGSRYEQYF.

J is TRBJ1-1 and V is TRBV6-4; TRBD1 matches 9 bases. V trimming: 10 bases; J trimming: 4 bases; junction bases outside the gene matches: 4. CDR3 length: 12 amino acids. The germline CDR1 and CDR2 sequences are MRHNA and SNTAGT. The CDR3, as DNA: TGTGCCACCCGACAGGGGGGCACTGAAGCTTTCTTT. Protein sequence: CATRQGGTEAFF.

Written as DNA, the CDR3 is TGTGCCAGCAGCGAGACAGGGGCCCTTGGTGGCTACACCTTC. Residues: CASSETGALGGYTF. The V gene is TRBV9, the J gene TRBJ1-2; TRBD1 matches 8 bases. The germline gives CDR1 SGDLS, CDR2 YYNGEE. The CDR3 runs to 14 residues. With 3 bases clipped from V and 7 bases from J, the junction kept 8 bases outside the gene matches.

This CDR3 is CASSGGQGAIDEQFF. In DNA form, the CDR3 reads TGTGCCAGCAGCGGGGGACAGGGGGCCATCGATGAGCAGTTCTTC. The chain has TRBV5-6 and TRBJ2-1, with 12 nucleotides matching TRBD1. CDR3 length equals 15 residues. The ends lost 4 bases at V and 8 bases at J; junction bases unmatched: 7. The germline V gene encodes CDR1 SGHDT and CDR2 YYEEEE.

The chain combines TRBV7-9 with TRBJ2-7, with D possibly matching TRBD1 (5 bases). V was cut by 5 bases and J by 6 bases, with 14 bases left in between. This CDR3 region has 13 residues. In germline, CDR1 is SEHNR, CDR2 FQNEAQ (reference sequence). The CDR3 here is CASSLSARVEQYF. CDR3 DNA: TGTGCCAGCAGCCTATCTGCCAGGGTCGAGCAGTACTTC.

To note about this clone: Different DNA sequences within this sample yield the same CDR3. V is TRBV6-5 and J is TRBJ1-1; D gene unclear. Trimming cost V 0 bases and J 0 bases, with 5 bases left between them. The CDR3 sequence is 14 residues long. From germline, CDR1 is MNHEY and CDR2 SVGAGI. The CDR3 DNA sequence: TGTGCCAGCAGTTACTCAGGACTGAACACTGAAGCTTTCTTT. Its translation: CASSYSGLNTEAFF.

This rearrangement joins TRBV7-2 to TRBJ2-7, with D uncertain. Germline loops: CDR1 SGHTA, CDR2 FQGNSA. With 4 bases removed from V and 5 bases from J, the gap between germline ends came to 6 bases. This CDR3 has 11 residues. The CDR3 reads CASSYTDEQYF. The CDR3 nucleotides read TGTGCCAGCAGCTATACGGACGAGCAGTACTTC.

The chain uses TRBV6-1 and TRBJ2-3; D is perhaps TRBD1 or TRBD2 (5 bases each). Germline lookup yields CDR1 MNHNS and CDR2 SASEGT. V lost 8 bases and J lost 1, with 16 bases in between. This CDR3 has 15 residues. CDR3 sequence: CASLSWDGRTDTQYF. For the CDR3, the DNA is TGTGCCAGCCTTTCCTGGGACGGGCGCACAGATACGCAGTATTTT.

The chain uses TRBV5-4 and TRBJ1-2; possible D gene TRBD1, 5 bases. The CDR3 runs 14 residues. Trimming removed 2 bases from V and 6 bases from J, with 14 bases in between. The germline V gene has CDR1 SGHNT and CDR2 YYREEE (reference sequence). The DNA of the CDR3 is TGTGCCAGCAGCTTTGGAGGGGCTTCGGATGGCTACACCTTC. It codes for CASSFGGASDGYTF.

The gene calls are TRBV19 and TRBJ2-7; possibly TRBD1 for D (6 bases). CDR1 is LNHDA and CDR2 is SQIVND in the germline V gene (reference sequence). V gave up 6 bases and J gave up 6 bases, with 21 bases separating them. The CDR3 covers 15 residues. CDR3 DNA sequence: TGTGCCAGTAGCCCTCTTAAGGGGGAAAAAGGCGAGCAGTACTTC. Translated, it gives CASSPLKGEKGEQYF.

This clone occurred a few times. The chain joins TRBV7-9 to TRBJ1-1; 7 bases align to TRBD1. With V trimmed by 5 bases and J by 0 bases, 3 bases remained unmatched. Germline lookup yields CDR1 SEHNR and CDR2 FQNEAQ (reference sequence). CDR3 length: 14 residues. CDR3 bases: TGTGCCAGCAGCCGACAGGGCTTGAACACTGAAGCTTTCTTT. Translation: CASSRQGLNTEAFF.

This clone occurred a few times. The chain couples TRBV9 to TRBJ1-3; D uncertain. This CDR3 has 12 amino acids. Trimming took off 4 bases at V and 3 bases at J, with 5 bases between the two ends. Germline V gives CDR1 SGDLS, CDR2 YYNGEE. CDR3 DNA sequence: TGTGCCAGCAGCTTCAGTGGAAACACCATATATTTT. Amino acids: CASSFSGNTIYF.

V and J are TRBV14 and TRBJ2-2; 10 bases are a match to TRBD1. The ends lost 3 bases at V and 3 bases at J; junction bases unmatched: 7. Looked up from germline, CDR1 is SGHDN and CDR2 is FVKESK. This CDR3 comprises 17 residues. CDR3 in amino acids: CASSQVRTGGHTGELFF. The CDR3 bases are TGTGCCAGCAGCCAGGTGAGGACAGGGGGGCACACCGGGGAGCTGTTTTTT.